Listed here are 24 T cell receptor beta chains from one sample, sequenced in a study of T cell responses to AZD1222 COVID-19 vaccine. TCRdb keeps only in-frame clones here, not all; method: immunoSEQ multiplex PCR. This sample has about 110,000 clones, with approximately 89% found just once. The source was peripheral blood, collected on day 0 of MenACWY control vaccination. These receptors all stem from an adult in good health.

This chain uses TRBV7-8 with TRBJ2-5; TRBD1 matches at 11 bases. The CDR3 runs 14 residues. Germline loops: CDR1 SGHVS, CDR2 FQNEAQ. The V gene end was trimmed by 5 bases and the J gene end by 7 bases; junction bases not matched to a gene: 6. In DNA form, the CDR3 reads TGTGCCAGCAGCCAGGACAGGGGGCGGGGGACCCAGTACTTC. It is translated as CASSQDRGRGTQYF.

The V call is TRBV5-1, the J call TRBJ2-5; TRBD1 might be the D (6 bases). The CDR3 runs 15 residues. Germline V gives CDR1 SGHRS, CDR2 YFSETQ. V lost 3 bases, J lost 2 bases, and 14 bases lay in between. CDR3 nucleotide sequence: TGCGCCAGCAGCTCAGGGGCCGGACTTCAAGAGACCCAGTACTTC. It translates to CASSSGAGLQETQYF.

The CDR3 spells CAISGWRGQATDTQYF. The CDR3 nucleotides read TGTGCCATCAGTGGATGGAGGGGACAGGCCACAGATACGCAGTATTTT. The genes are TRBV10-3 and TRBJ2-3, with TRBD1 matching 8 bases. Per germline, CDR1 ENHRY and CDR2 SYGVKD. The CDR3 length is 16 residues. V lost 4 bases and J lost 2; bases outside the gene matches: 8.

V gene TRBV18 combines with J gene TRBJ2-7; 8 positions match TRBD1. CDR1 is KGHSH and CDR2 is LQKENI in the germline V gene. The CDR3 is 14 amino acids. With 6 bases clipped from V and 5 bases from J, the junction kept 9 bases outside the gene matches. The chain's CDR3 is CASSRTGTADEQYF. The CDR3 region has the DNA TGTGCCAGCTCCCGGACAGGGACAGCGGACGAGCAGTACTTC.

This chain uses TRBV30 with TRBJ2-3; D possibly corresponds to TRBD2 (5 bases). The CDR3 consists of 15 residues. CDR1 is GTSNPN and CDR2 is SVGIG in the germline V gene (reference sequence). Trimming shortened V by 0 bases and J by 3 bases, and 13 bases separated the two germline ends. CDR3 region: CAWSVTVGLTDTQYF. The CDR3 DNA follows: TGTGCCTGGAGTGTAACAGTAGGACTGACAGATACGCAGTATTTT.

The genes are TRBV9 and TRBJ1-1, with D hard to call. The CDR3 has 14 amino acids. V dropped 0 bases and J dropped 4 bases, with 10 bases sitting between them. Germline V gives CDR1 SGDLS, CDR2 YYNGEE. The CDR3 DNA follows: TGTGCCAGCAGCGTAGGAGACTTGGGCACTGAAGCTTTCTTT. It specifies CASSVGDLGTEAFF.

This chain uses TRBV27 with TRBJ2-1; TRBD2 matches at 12 bases. The ends lost 6 bases at V and 1 base at J; junction bases unmatched: 4. This CDR3 comprises 16 residues. Germline V gives CDR1 MNHEY, CDR2 SMNVEV (reference sequence). The CDR3 DNA reads TGTGCCAGCAGGCCCACTAGCGGGGGGTCCTACAATGAGCAGTTCTTC. Translation: CASRPTSGGSYNEQFF.

This chain uses TRBV2 with TRBJ1-6; a possible D gene is TRBD1 (5 bases). CDR1 is SNHLY and CDR2 is FYNNEI in the germline V gene. The CDR3 length is 12 residues. V shed 6 bases and J shed 10 bases, with 10 bases lying between them. CDR3 in DNA: TGTGCCAGCAGCGCAGGGTTCTCACCCCTCCACTTT. This gives the protein CASSAGFSPLHF.

The chain recombines TRBV4-1 with TRBJ2-7; 11 bases map to TRBD1. V dropped 1 base and J dropped 3; count of bases not matched to a gene: 2. Germline V lookup: CDR1 MGHRA, CDR2 YSYEKL. The CDR3 consists of 15 residues. DNA of the CDR3: TGCGCCAGCAGCCAAGTGGACAGGGGGCTCTACGAGCAGTACTTC. This sequence encodes CASSQVDRGLYEQYF.

This rearrangement joins TRBV30 to TRBJ1-2; D gene uncertain. Germline lookup yields CDR1 GTSNPN and CDR2 SVGIG (reference sequence). The CDR3 has 13 residues. V was shortened by 7 bases and J by 0 bases, with 12 bases between the two germline ends. CDR3 amino acids: CAFRESANYGYTF. CDR3 coding DNA: TGTGCCTTTAGGGAGTCTGCTAACTATGGCTACACCTTC. The full variable domain, completed using reference TRBV30 and TRBJ1-2, is SQTIHQWPATLVQPVGSPLSLECTVEGTSNPNLYWYRQAAGRGLQLLFYSVGIGQISSEVPQNLSASRPQDRQFILSSKKLLLSDSGFYLCAFRESANYGYTFGSGTRLTVV.

This chain joins TRBV5-1 and TRBJ1-1; 9 nucleotides align to TRBD1. Germline V gene data show CDR1 as SGHRS and CDR2 as YFSETQ. CDR3 size: 15 residues. J was trimmed by 3 bases and V by 2 bases; bases with no gene match: 5. The CDR3 protein is CASSLQGAKHTEAFF. DNA of the CDR3: TGCGCCAGCAGCTTACAGGGGGCGAAGCACACTGAAGCTTTCTTT.

The chain carries TRBV27 and TRBJ1-4, with D hard to call. The CDR3 is made up of 12 amino acids. Germline CDR1 and CDR2: MNHEY and SMNVEV (reference sequence). Trimming removed 5 bases from V and 11 bases from J, with 12 bases in between. CDR3 amino acids: CASSTSVGKLFF. The DNA of the CDR3 is TGTGCCAGCAGTACATCCGTAGGCAAACTGTTTTTT. The full variable domain, its missing parts supplied by reference TRBV27 and TRBJ1-4, is EAQVTQNPRYLITVTGKKLTVTCSQNMNHEYMSWYRQDPGLGLRQIYYSMNVEVTDKGDVPEGYKVSRKEKRNFPLILESPSPNQTSLYFCASSTSVGKLFFGSGTQLSVL.

The V call is TRBV7-2, the J call TRBJ2-3; D uncertain. V was shortened by 5 bases and J by 4 bases, with 10 bases between the two germline ends. CDR1 SGHTA and CDR2 FQGNSA come from the germline V gene. The CDR3 spans 13 residues. DNA of the CDR3: TGTGCCAGCAGCCACTGGGCGTCAGATACGCAGTATTTT. Protein sequence: CASSHWASDTQYF.

V and J are TRBV6-5 and TRBJ1-6; possibly TRBD1 for D (5 bases). CDR3 length: 15 amino acids. The germline CDR1 and CDR2 sequences are MNHEY and SVGAGI. Deletions cut 6 bases from V and 5 bases from J, with 14 bases between. The CDR3 sequence is CASRVGTDNNSPLHF. DNA for the CDR3: TGTGCCAGCAGGGTTGGGACGGACAATAATTCACCCCTCCACTTT.

The chain links TRBV28 to TRBJ1-6; TRBD1 matches at 8 bases. The germline V gene encodes CDR1 MDHEN and CDR2 SYDVKM. The V gene end was trimmed by 4 bases and the J gene end by 9 bases; junction bases not matched to a gene: 8. The CDR3 consists of 15 residues. The CDR3 spells CASSSGTGGRSPLHF. CDR3 sequence (DNA): TGTGCCAGCAGTTCCGGGACAGGCGGACGTTCACCCCTCCACTTT.

This sequence joins TRBV12-3 or TRBV12-4 and TRBJ2-1; D not resolved. The CDR3 consists of 12 residues. V was shortened by 3 bases and J by 7 bases, with 7 bases between the two germline ends. The CDR3 nucleotides are TGTGCCAGCAGTTTTGTGAGGAATGAGCAGTTCTTC. Its translation is CASSFVRNEQFF.

This clone appeared a single time. V usage is TRBV4-2 and J usage is TRBJ1-2; D call uncertain. This CDR3 spans 16 amino acids. V lost 0 bases to trimming and J lost 2 bases, with 13 bases between them. Germline V gene lookup returns CDR1 LGHNA and CDR2 YNFKEQ. CDR3 sequence: CASSQERSGSNYGYTF. The CDR3 nucleotides are TGTGCCAGCAGCCAAGAAAGGTCGGGGAGCAACTATGGCTACACCTTC.

The chain is built from TRBV2 and TRBJ1-6; the D gene is possibly TRBD1 (6 bases). This CDR3 region has 15 residues. The V end was cut by 6 bases, the J end by 9 bases, with 18 bases between. CDR1 and CDR2 from the germline V gene are SNHLY and FYNNEI. DNA of the CDR3: TGTGCCAGCAGCGACCTCACAGGGTGGGGTTCACCCCTCCACTTT. This encodes CASSDLTGWGSPLHF.

V gene TRBV11-2 combines with J gene TRBJ2-7, with D tentatively TRBD1 (5 bases). V was shortened by 5 bases and J by 2 bases, with 16 bases between the two germline ends. The CDR3 has 15 residues. Germline CDR1 is SGHAT and CDR2 is FQNNGV. CDR3 protein: CASSLAGQGPYEQYF. CDR3 sequence (DNA): TGTGCCAGCAGCCTTGCCGGGCAGGGTCCCTACGAGCAGTACTTC.

This chain connects TRBV2 to TRBJ1-5, with 7 bases that match TRBD1. This CDR3 has 13 residues. Germline lookup yields CDR1 SNHLY and CDR2 FYNNEI. Trimming took 5 bases from V and 5 from J; bases not matched to a gene: 3. The CDR3 region is CASSTGVDQPQHF. CDR3 bases: TGTGCCAGCAGTACAGGGGTTGATCAGCCCCAGCATTTT.

This chain joins TRBV12-3 or TRBV12-4 and TRBJ2-1, with D maybe TRBD2 (6 bases). The CDR3 length is 13 residues. Trimming removed 8 bases from V and 0 bases from J, with 8 bases in between. The CDR3, as DNA: TGTGCCAGCGGAGGGTACTCCTACAATGAGCAGTTCTTC. Translating it yields CASGGYSYNEQFF.

As regards this clone: The germline gene is not matched at one end of the junction; a read error may be the cause. The CDR3 spells CANSVAAGPTTYEQYF. In nucleotides, the CDR3 is TGTGCCAACAGCGTAGCGGCGGGTCCAACCACCTACGAGCAGTACTTC. V gene TRBV9 combines with J gene TRBJ2-7, with D maybe TRBD2 (6 bases). This CDR3 has 16 residues. Germline CDR1 and CDR2: SGDLS and YYNGEE. Full variable domain (rest looked up from reference TRBV9 and TRBJ2-7): DSGVTQTPKHLITATGQRVTLRCSPRSGDLSVYWYQQSLDQGLQFLIQYYNGEERAKGNILERFSAQQFPDLHSELNLSSLELGDSALYFCANSVAAGPTTYEQYFGPGTRLTVT.

This clone was picked up a small number of times. V usage is TRBV7-9 and J usage is TRBJ2-3, with D perhaps being TRBD1 or TRBD2 (5 bases each). Deletions cut 0 bases from V and 2 bases from J, with 15 bases between. The CDR3 extends over 17 amino acids. From germline, CDR1 is SEHNR and CDR2 FQNEAQ (reference sequence). CDR3 residues: CASSLAVSGRDTDTQYF. The CDR3 region has the DNA TGTGCCAGCAGCTTAGCGGTTTCGGGGCGAGACACAGATACGCAGTATTTT.

The chain employs TRBV19 and TRBJ1-6, with TRBD1 as a possible D gene (6 bases). The CDR3 consists of 16 residues. V was cut by 0 bases and J by 9 bases, with 15 bases left in between. Per germline, CDR1 LNHDA and CDR2 SQIVND (reference sequence). The CDR3 DNA sequence: TGTGCCAGTAGTATAGATCTACAGGGTAGGGGTTCACCCCTCCACTTT. Translation: CASSIDLQGRGSPLHF.